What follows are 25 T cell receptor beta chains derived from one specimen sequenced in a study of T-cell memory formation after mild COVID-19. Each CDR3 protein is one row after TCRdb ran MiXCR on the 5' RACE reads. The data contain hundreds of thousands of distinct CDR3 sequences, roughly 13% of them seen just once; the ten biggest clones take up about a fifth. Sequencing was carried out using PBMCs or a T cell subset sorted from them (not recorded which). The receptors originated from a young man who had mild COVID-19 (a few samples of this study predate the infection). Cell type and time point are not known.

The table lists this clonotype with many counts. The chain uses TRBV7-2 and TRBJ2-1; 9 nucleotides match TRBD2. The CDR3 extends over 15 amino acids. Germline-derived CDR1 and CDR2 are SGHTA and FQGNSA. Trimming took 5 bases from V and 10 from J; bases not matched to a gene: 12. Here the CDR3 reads CASSVSWASGVEQFF. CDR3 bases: TGTGCCAGCAGCGTCTCCTGGGCTAGCGGGGTCGAGCAGTTCTTC.

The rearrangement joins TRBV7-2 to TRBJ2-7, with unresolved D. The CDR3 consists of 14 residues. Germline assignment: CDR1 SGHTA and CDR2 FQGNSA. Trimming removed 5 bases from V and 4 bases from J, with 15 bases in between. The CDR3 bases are TGTGCCAGCAGCCCCCCGGAGCAGCAGTACGAGCAGTACTTC. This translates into CASSPPEQQYEQYF. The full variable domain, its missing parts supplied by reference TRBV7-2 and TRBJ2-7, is GAGVSQSPSNKVTEKGKDVELRCDPISGHTALYWYRQSLGQGLEFLIYFQGNSAPDKSGLPSDRFSAERTGGSVSTLTIQRTQQEDSAVYLCASSPPEQQYEQYFGPGTRLTVT.

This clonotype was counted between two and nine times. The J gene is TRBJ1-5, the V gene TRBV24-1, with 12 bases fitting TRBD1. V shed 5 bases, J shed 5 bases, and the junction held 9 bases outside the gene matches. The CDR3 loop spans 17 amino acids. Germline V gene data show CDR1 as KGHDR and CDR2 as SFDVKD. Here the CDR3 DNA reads TGTGCCACCAGTGGCGGCCGGGACAGGGGGCGCGATCAGCCCCAGCATTTT. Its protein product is CATSGGRDRGRDQPQHF.

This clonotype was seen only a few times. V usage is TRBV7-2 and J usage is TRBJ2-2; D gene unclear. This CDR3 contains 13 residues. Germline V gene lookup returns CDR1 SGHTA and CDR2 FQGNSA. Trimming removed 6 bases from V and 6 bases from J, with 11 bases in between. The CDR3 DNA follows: TGTGCCAGCAGGAGCAGTGACCCCGGGGAGCTGTTTTTT. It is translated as CASRSSDPGELFF.

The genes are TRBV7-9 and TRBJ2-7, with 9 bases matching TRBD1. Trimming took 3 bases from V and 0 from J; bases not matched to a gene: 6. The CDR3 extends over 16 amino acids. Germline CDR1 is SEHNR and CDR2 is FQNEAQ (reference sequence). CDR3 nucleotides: TGTGCCAGCAGCTTGGGGGGGACAGGGAGCTCCTACGAGCAGTACGTC. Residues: CASSLGGTGSSYEQYV.

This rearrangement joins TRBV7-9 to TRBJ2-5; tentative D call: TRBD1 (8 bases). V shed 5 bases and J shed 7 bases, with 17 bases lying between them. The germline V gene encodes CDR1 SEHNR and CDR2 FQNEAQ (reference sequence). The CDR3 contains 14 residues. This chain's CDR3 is CASSQDRGGVTQYF. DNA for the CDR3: TGTGCCAGCAGCCAAGACAGGGGAGGGGTGACCCAGTACTTC. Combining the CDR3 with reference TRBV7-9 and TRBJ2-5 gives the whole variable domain DTGVSQNPRHKITKRGQNVTFRCDPISEHNRLYWYRQTLGQGPEFLTYFQNEAQLEKSRLLSDRFSAERPKGSFSTLEIQRTEQGDSAMYLCASSQDRGGVTQYFGPGTRLLVL.

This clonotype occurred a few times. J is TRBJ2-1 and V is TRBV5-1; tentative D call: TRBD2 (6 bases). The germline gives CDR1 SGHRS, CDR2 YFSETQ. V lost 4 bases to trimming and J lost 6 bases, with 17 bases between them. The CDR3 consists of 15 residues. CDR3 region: CASSSSWGGPNEQFF. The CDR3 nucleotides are TGCGCCAGCAGCAGTTCGTGGGGAGGACCCAATGAGCAGTTCTTC.

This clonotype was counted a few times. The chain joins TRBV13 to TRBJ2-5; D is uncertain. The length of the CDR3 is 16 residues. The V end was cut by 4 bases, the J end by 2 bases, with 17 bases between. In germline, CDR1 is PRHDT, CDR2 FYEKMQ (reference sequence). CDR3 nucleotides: TGTGCCAGCAGCTCCCGGACGTACGGGCTGCAAGAGACCCAGTACTTC. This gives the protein CASSSRTYGLQETQYF.

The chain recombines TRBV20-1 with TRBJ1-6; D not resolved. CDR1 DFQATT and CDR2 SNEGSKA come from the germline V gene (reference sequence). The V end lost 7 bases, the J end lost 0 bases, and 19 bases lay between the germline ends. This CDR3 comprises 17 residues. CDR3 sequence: CSGRRDVTSSYNSPLHF. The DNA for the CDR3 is TGCAGTGGCCGGAGAGATGTTACAAGCTCCTATAATTCACCCCTCCACTTT.

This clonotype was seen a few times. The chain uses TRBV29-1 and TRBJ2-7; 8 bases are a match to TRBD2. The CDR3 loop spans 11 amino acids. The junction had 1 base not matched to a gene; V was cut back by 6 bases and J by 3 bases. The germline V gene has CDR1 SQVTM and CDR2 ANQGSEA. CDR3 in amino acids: CSVSGGYEQYF. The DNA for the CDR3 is TGCAGCGTGAGCGGGGGCTACGAGCAGTACTTC.

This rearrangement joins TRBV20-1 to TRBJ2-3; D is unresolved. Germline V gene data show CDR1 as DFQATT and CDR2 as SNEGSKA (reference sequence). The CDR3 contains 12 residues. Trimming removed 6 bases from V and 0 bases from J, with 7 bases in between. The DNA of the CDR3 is TGCAGTGCCAGATCGAGCACAGATACGCAGTATTTT. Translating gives CSARSSTDTQYF.

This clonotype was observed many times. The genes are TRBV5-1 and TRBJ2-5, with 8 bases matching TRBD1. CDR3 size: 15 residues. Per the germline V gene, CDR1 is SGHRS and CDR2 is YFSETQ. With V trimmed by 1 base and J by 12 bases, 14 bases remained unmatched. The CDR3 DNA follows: TGCGCCAGCAGCTTGCGCCGGACAGGGCCTAGGCCGGAGTACTTC. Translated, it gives CASSLRRTGPRPEYF. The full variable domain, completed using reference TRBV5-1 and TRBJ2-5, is KAGVTQTPRYLIKTRGQQVTLSCSPISGHRSVSWYQQTPGQGLQFLFEYFSETQRNKGNFPGRFSGRQFSNSRSEMNVSTLELGDSALYLCASSLRRTGPRPEYFGPGTRLLVL.

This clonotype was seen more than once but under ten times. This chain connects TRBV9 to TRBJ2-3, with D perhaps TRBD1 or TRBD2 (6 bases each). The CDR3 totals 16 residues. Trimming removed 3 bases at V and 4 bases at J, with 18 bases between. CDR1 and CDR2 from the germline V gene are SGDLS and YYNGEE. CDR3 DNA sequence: TGTGCCAGCAGCGCTGAATCAGGGGAGGTGGCAGATACGCAGTATTTT. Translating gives CASSAESGEVADTQYF.

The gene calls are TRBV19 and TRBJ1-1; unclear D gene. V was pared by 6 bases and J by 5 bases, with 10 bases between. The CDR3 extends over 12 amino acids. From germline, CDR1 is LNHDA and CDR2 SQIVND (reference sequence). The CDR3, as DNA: TGTGCCAGTAGAGTCCCGGGAACTGAAGCTTTCTTT. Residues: CASRVPGTEAFF.

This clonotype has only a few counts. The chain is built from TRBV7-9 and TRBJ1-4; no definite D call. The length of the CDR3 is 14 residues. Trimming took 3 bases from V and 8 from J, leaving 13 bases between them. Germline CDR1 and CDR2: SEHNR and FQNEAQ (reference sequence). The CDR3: CASSFGAREEKLFF. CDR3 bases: TGTGCCAGCAGCTTTGGCGCCCGGGAAGAAAAACTGTTTTTT.

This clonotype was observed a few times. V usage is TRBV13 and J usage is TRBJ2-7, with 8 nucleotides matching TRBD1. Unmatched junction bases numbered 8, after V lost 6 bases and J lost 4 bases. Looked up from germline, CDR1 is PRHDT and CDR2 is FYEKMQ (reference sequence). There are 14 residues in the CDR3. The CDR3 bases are TGTGCCAGCAGATTCACAGGGGGAGCATACGAGCAGTACTTC. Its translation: CASRFTGGAYEQYF.

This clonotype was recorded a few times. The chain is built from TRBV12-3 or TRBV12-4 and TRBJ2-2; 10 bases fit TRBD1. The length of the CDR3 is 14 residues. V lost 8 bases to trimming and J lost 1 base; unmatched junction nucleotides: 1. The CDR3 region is CASWDRGNTGELFF. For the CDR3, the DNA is TGTGCCAGCTGGGACAGGGGGAACACCGGGGAGCTGTTTTTT.

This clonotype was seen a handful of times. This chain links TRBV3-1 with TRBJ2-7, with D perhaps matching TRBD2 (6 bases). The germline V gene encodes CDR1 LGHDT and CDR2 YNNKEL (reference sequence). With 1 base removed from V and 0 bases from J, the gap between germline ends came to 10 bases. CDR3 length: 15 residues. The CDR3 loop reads CASSQGTISSYEQYF. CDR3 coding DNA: TGTGCCAGCAGCCAAGGGACTATCTCCTCCTACGAGCAGTACTTC.

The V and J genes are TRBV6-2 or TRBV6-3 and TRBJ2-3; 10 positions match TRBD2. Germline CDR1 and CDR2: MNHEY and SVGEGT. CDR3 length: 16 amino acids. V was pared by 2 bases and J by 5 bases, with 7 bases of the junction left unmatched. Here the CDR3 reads CASSYRPSGGGDTQYF. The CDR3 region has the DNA TGTGCCAGCAGTTACCGGCCTAGCGGGGGTGGAGATACGCAGTATTTT.

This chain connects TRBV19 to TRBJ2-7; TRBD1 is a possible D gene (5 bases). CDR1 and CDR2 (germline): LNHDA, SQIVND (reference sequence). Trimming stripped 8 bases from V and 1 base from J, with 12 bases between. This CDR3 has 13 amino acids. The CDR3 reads CASGAAPSYEQYF. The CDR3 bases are TGTGCCAGTGGGGCGGCGCCTTCCTACGAGCAGTACTTC.

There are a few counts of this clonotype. The CDR3 DNA is TGTGCCAGCACCGATTTGGGCGACAGGGCTTACTCTGGAAACACCATATATTTT. This codes for CASTDLGDRAYSGNTIYF. The chain joins TRBV12-3 or TRBV12-4 to TRBJ1-3; 7 bases agree with TRBD1. Trimming took 7 bases from V and 0 from J; bases not matched to a gene: 15. The CDR3 consists of 18 residues.

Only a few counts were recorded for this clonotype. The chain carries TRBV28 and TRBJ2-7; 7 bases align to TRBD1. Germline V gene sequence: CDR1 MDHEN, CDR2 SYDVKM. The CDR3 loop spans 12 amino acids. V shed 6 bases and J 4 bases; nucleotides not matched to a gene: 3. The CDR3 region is CASSRGQYEQYV. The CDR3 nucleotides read TGTGCCAGCAGCCGGGGACAGTACGAGCAGTACGTC.

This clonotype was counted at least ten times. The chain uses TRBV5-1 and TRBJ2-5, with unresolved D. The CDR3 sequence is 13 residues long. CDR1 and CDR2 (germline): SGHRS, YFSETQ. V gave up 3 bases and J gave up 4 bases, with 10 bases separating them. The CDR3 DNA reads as TGCGCCAGCAGCTCGGCCACATTAGAGACCCAGTACTTC. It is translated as CASSSATLETQYF.

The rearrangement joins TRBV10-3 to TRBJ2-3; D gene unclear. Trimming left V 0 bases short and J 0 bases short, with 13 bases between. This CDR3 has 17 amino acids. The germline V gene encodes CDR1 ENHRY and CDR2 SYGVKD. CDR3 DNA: TGTGCCATCAGTGAGTCGATTGGGATCCTGAGCACAGATACGCAGTATTTT. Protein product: CAISESIGILSTDTQYF.

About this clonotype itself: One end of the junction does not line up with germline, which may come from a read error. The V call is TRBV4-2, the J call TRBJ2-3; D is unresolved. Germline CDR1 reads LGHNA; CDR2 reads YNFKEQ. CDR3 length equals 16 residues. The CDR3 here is CASSQDEATSTDTQYF. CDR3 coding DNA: TGCGCCAGCAGCCAAGACGAGGCTACTAGCACAGATACGCAGTATTTT.